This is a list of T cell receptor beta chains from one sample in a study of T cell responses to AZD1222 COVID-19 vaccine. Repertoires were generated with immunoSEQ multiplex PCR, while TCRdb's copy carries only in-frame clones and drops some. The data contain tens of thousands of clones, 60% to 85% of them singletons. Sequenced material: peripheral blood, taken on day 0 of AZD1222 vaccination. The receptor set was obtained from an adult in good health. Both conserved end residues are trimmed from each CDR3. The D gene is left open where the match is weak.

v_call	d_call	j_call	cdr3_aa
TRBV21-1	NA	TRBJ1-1	ASSKPLSLNTEAF
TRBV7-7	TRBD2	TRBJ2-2	ASSPFSLAGVDTGELF
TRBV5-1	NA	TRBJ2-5	ASSLQETQY
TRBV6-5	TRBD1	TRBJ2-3	ASSSEQGAGRDTQY
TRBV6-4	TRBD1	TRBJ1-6	ARDPGQGYYNSPLH
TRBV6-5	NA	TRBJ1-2	ASSTRTETYGYT
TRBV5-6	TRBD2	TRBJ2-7	ASSGERDLSYEQY
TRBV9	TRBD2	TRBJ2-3	ASSKRLAGESDTQY
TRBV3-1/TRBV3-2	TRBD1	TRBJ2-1	ASSQFRDSPWDEQF
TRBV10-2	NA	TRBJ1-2	ASSESLWWGYT
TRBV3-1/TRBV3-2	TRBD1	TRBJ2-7	ASSLGWDSSYEQY
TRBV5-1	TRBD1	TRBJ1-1	ASRLTGLNTEAF
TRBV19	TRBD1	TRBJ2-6	ASGTGHSGANVLT
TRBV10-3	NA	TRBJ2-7	AISEYYSYEQY
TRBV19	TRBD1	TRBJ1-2	ATNTDRSYGYT
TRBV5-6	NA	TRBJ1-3	ASSLPGRSGNTIY
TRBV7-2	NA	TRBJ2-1	ASRPGHGDEQF
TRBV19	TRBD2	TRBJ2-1	ASSIPSGRSF
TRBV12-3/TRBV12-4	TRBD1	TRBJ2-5	ASSRGQETQY
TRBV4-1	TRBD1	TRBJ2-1	ASSQEYRGPQF
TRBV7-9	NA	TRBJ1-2	ASSFDVGGASANYGYT